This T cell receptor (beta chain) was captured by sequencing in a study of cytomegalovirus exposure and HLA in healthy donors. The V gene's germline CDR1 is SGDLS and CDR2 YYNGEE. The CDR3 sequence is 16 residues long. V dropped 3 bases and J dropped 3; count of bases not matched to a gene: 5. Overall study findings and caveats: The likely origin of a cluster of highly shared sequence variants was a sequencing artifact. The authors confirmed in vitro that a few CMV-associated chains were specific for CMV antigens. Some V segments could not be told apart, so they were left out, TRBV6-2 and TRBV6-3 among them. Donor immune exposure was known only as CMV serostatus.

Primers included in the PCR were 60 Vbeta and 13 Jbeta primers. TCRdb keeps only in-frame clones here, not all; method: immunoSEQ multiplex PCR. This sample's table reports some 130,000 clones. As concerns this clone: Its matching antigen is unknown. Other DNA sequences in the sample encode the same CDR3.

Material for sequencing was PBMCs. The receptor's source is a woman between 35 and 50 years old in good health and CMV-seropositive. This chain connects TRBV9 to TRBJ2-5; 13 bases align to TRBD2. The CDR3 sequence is CASSAGLAGVEETQYF. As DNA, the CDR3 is TGTGCCAGCAGCGCCGGACTAGCGGGAGTTGAAGAGACCCAGTACTTC. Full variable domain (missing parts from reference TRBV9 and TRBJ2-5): DSGVTQTPKHLITATGQRVTLRCSPRSGDLSVYWYQQSLDQGLQFLIQYYNGEERAKGNILERFSAQQFPDLHSELNLSSLELGDSALYFCASSAGLAGVEETQYFGPGTRLLVL.